Given below is one T cell receptor beta chain in context. The target antigen is unknown. Between the trimmed V and J ends, which lost 3 bases and 1 base, there was a span of 10 bases. Germline assignment: CDR1 SGHVS and CDR2 FQNEAQ. The CDR3 has 14 residues. These data belong to a study of post-analysis software for immune sequencing data. Presence of unique molecular identifiers characterized the TCR beta cDNA libraries. Using its own MiXCR run on the PCR reads, TCRdb lists one record per CDR3 protein. The sample consists of over 700,000 distinct CDR3 sequences, less than 35% of them appearing once. Study-level results: About five TRBV segments, including TRBV5-6, TRBV5-1 and TRBV20-1, were more frequent in patients than controls. By F measure, samples from a shared preparation batch strongly co-clustered.

The TCR was taken from a girl aged 10-17 years with multiple sclerosis. J is TRBJ2-7 and V is TRBV7-8; the D is unclear. Sequences were obtained from blood. CDR3 sequence reads: CASSFNGVSYEQYF. CDR3 bases: TGTGCCAGCAGCTTTAATGGGGTTTCCTACGAGCAGTACTTC.